One sample yielded the 19 T cell receptor beta chains listed below, sequenced in a study of cytomegalovirus exposure and HLA in healthy donors. The PCR made use of 60 Vbeta and 13 Jbeta primers. This table comes from immunoSEQ multiplex PCR, and its TCRdb copy is limited to in-frame clones, with some not included. The sample spans fewer than 150,000 clones; the ten largest clones claim around 4%. The sample consisted of PBMCs. Receptors were obtained from a man aged 18 to 29 in good health and CMV-seronegative.

This rearrangement joins TRBV30 to TRBJ2-5, with TRBD1 as a possible D gene (5 bases). The J call may be in error: the DNA end matches TRBJ2-7 better. Germline V lookup: CDR1 GTSNPN, CDR2 SVGIG (reference sequence). CDR3 size: 12 residues. This CDR3 is CAWSGQGFEQYF. The CDR3, as DNA: TGTGCCTGGAGCGGGCAGGGCTTCGAGCAGTACTTC.

The rearrangement links TRBV5-8 to TRBJ2-3, with D perhaps TRBD2 (6 bases). Trimming cost V 3 bases and J 4 bases, with 6 bases left between them. The germline V gene encodes CDR1 SGHTS and CDR2 YDEGEE. CDR3 length: 12 residues. This chain's CDR3 is CASSSGADTQYF. DNA of the CDR3: TGTGCCAGCAGCTCGGGGGCAGATACGCAGTATTTT.

The chain employs TRBV7-9 and TRBJ2-1, with TRBD2 matching over 8 bases. The V and J ends lost 5 bases and 2 bases, in that order; junction bases with no gene match: 8. From germline, CDR1 is SEHNR and CDR2 FQNEAQ (reference sequence). This CDR3 is built from 16 residues. CDR3 nucleotide sequence: TGTGCCAGCAGCCACTCAGCGGGGGTCACCTACAATGAGCAGTTCTTC. Amino acids: CASSHSAGVTYNEQFF.

This rearrangement joins TRBV2 to TRBJ2-3, with D perhaps TRBD1 (5 bases). CDR3 size: 12 residues. In germline, CDR1 is SNHLY, CDR2 FYNNEI. V was clipped by 11 bases and J by 7 bases, with 16 bases between them. The CDR3 spells CAPRAGLNTQYF. The CDR3 nucleotides read TGTGCCCCCCGGGCAGGGTTGAATACGCAGTATTTT. Combining the CDR3 with reference TRBV2 and TRBJ2-3 gives the whole variable domain EPEVTQTPSHQVTQMGQEVILRCVPISNHLYFYWYRQILGQKVEFLVSFYNNEISEKSEIFDDQFSVERPDGSNFTLKIRSTKLEDSAMYFCAPRAGLNTQYFGPGTRLTVL.

This rearrangement joins TRBV27 to TRBJ2-1; 8 nucleotides agree with TRBD1. V was clipped by 0 bases and J by 6 bases; unmatched bases: 4. Germline CDR1 and CDR2: MNHEY and SMNVEV (reference sequence). This CDR3 region has 15 residues. CDR3 amino acids: CASSLSWTGSNEQFF. The CDR3 nucleotides are TGTGCCAGCAGTTTATCCTGGACAGGGTCCAATGAGCAGTTCTTC.

The chain employs TRBV4-1 and TRBJ2-5, with TRBD2 identical over 10 bases. The J call may not be correct, given that the DNA end is closer to TRBJ2-7. Germline CDR1 MGHRA, CDR2 YSYEKL. CDR3 length: 15 residues. CDR3 coding DNA: TGCGCCAGCAGCCGCCCTAGCGGGGGAGCTAACGAGCAGTACTTC. It translates to CASSRPSGGANEQYF.

On this clone: The DNA is left out, because the CDR3 cannot be placed on it with certainty; the CDR3 is given as TCRdb lists it. The CDR3 loop reads CASSVGQGSTF. This chain connects TRBV7-9 to TRBJ1-4; TRBD1 reflects the table's D call only, with no check against the DNA. With termini counted, the CDR3 has 11 amino acids. The germline V gene encodes CDR1 SEHNR and CDR2 FQNEAQ (reference sequence).

The chain carries TRBV2 and TRBJ2-1, with 8 nucleotides matching TRBD2. V dropped 8 bases and J dropped 15; count of bases not matched to a gene: 6. The CDR3 has 10 residues. In germline, CDR1 is SNHLY, CDR2 FYNNEI. CDR3 in amino acids: CASAGRAPFF. DNA for the CDR3: TGTGCCAGCGCCGGGAGGGCCCCGTTCTTC. Complete variable domain (other parts from reference TRBV2 and TRBJ2-1): EPEVTQTPSHQVTQMGQEVILRCVPISNHLYFYWYRQILGQKVEFLVSFYNNEISEKSEIFDDQFSVERPDGSNFTLKIRSTKLEDSAMYFCASAGRAPFFGPGTRLTVL.

The genes are TRBV10-3 and TRBJ1-1, with a possible D match to TRBD1 (5 bases). Germline values: CDR1 ENHRY, CDR2 SYGVKD. V lost 10 bases and J lost 1, with 13 bases in between. The CDR3 length is 13 residues. CDR3 residues: CATAPQGNTEAFF. CDR3 sequence (DNA): TGTGCCACCGCCCCTCAGGGGAACACTGAAGCTTTCTTT.

The chain links TRBV6-1 to TRBJ1-1; a possible D gene is TRBD1 (5 bases). Per germline, CDR1 MNHNS and CDR2 SASEGT. This CDR3 comprises 13 residues. V lost 4 bases and J 1 base, leaving 7 bases between the germline ends. DNA of the CDR3: TGTGCCAGCAGTGGAAGGGGGAACACTGAAGCTTTCTTT. It encodes CASSGRGNTEAFF.

V and J are TRBV19 and TRBJ2-2; D is uncertain. The CDR3 runs 16 residues. Trimming shortened V by 3 bases and J by 4 bases, and 15 bases separated the two germline ends. Germline V gene data show CDR1 as LNHDA and CDR2 as SQIVND (reference sequence). This chain's CDR3 is CASSIWAEIGTGELFF. The CDR3 bases are TGTGCCAGTAGTATCTGGGCAGAAATTGGCACCGGGGAGCTGTTTTTT.

The chain recombines TRBV27 with TRBJ1-2; 7 bases agree with TRBD1. V was clipped by 5 bases and J by 4 bases; unmatched bases: 7. The CDR3 runs 14 residues. Germline V lookup: CDR1 MNHEY, CDR2 SMNVEV (reference sequence). CDR3 sequence: CASSPQGQFYGYTF. The DNA of the CDR3 is TGTGCCAGCAGTCCCCAGGGACAGTTCTATGGCTACACCTTC.

The chain joins TRBV19 to TRBJ2-3; TRBD1 matches 10 bases. The CDR3 is 18 residues long. Germline V gene sequence: CDR1 LNHDA, CDR2 SQIVND (reference sequence). The ends lost 7 bases at V and 1 base at J; junction bases unmatched: 14. This CDR3 is CASTLKVGQGLGTDTQYF. For the CDR3, the DNA is TGTGCCAGTACCCTCAAGGTGGGACAGGGGCTGGGCACAGATACGCAGTATTTT.

The CDR3 DNA is TGTGCCAGCAGCTTAGTAGCCGGACAGGACTTCTACGAGCAGTACTTC. It yields the protein CASSLVAGQDFYEQYF. The V and J genes are TRBV11-1 and TRBJ2-7; 7 bases are shared with TRBD1. The V segment lost 1 base and the J segment 3 bases; nucleotides outside the gene matches: 9. This CDR3 contains 16 residues. Looked up from germline, CDR1 is SGHAT and CDR2 is FQDESV (reference sequence).

CDR3 loop: CASSVASTGELFF. The CDR3 DNA sequence: TGTGCCAGCAGCGTAGCGAGCACCGGGGAGCTGTTTTTT. The V call is TRBV9, the J call TRBJ2-2; D is ambiguous. The CDR3 is 13 amino acids. Germline V gene data show CDR1 as SGDLS and CDR2 as YYNGEE. V was trimmed by 0 bases and J by 4 bases, leaving 4 bases between them. The variable domain in full, with the rest retrieved from reference TRBV9 and TRBJ2-2, is DSGVTQTPKHLITATGQRVTLRCSPRSGDLSVYWYQQSLDQGLQFLIQYYNGEERAKGNILERFSAQQFPDLHSELNLSSLELGDSALYFCASSVASTGELFFGEGSRLTVL.

The V gene is TRBV6-5, the J gene TRBJ1-2; 7 positions match TRBD1. From germline, CDR1 is MNHEY and CDR2 SVGAGI. The CDR3 runs to 13 residues. V gave up 7 bases and J gave up 3 bases; unmatched junction bases: 5. The CDR3 reads CASTMDRHYGYTF. CDR3 coding DNA: TGTGCCAGCACCATGGACAGGCACTATGGCTACACCTTC.

The genes are TRBV7-2 and TRBJ1-5, with a weak D call TRBD1 (6 bases). Trimming took 5 bases from V and 3 from J, leaving 14 bases between them. The germline V gene encodes CDR1 SGHTA and CDR2 FQGNSA. The CDR3 has 15 residues. This chain's CDR3 is CASSVGQGNNQPQHF. As DNA, the CDR3 is TGTGCCAGCAGCGTGGGGCAGGGGAACAATCAGCCCCAGCATTTT.

The rearrangement links TRBV6-1 to TRBJ2-2, with TRBD1 as a possible D gene (6 bases). Trimming shortened V by 4 bases and J by 2 bases, and 11 bases separated the two germline ends. The V gene's germline CDR1 is MNHNS and CDR2 SASEGT. The CDR3 contains 15 residues. DNA for the CDR3: TGTGCCAGCAGTGTAAGGACAGCCAACACCGGGGAGCTGTTTTTT. It yields the protein CASSVRTANTGELFF.

The gene calls are TRBV6-4 and TRBJ1-1; TRBD1 matches 9 bases. From germline, CDR1 is MRHNA and CDR2 SNTAGT. V dropped 6 bases and J dropped 6; count of bases not matched to a gene: 11. The CDR3 length is 15 residues. The CDR3 coding sequence is TGTGCCAGCAGCCCCGGGACAGGGAAGGGGGCTGAAGCTTTCTTT. The encoded protein is CASSPGTGKGAEAFF.